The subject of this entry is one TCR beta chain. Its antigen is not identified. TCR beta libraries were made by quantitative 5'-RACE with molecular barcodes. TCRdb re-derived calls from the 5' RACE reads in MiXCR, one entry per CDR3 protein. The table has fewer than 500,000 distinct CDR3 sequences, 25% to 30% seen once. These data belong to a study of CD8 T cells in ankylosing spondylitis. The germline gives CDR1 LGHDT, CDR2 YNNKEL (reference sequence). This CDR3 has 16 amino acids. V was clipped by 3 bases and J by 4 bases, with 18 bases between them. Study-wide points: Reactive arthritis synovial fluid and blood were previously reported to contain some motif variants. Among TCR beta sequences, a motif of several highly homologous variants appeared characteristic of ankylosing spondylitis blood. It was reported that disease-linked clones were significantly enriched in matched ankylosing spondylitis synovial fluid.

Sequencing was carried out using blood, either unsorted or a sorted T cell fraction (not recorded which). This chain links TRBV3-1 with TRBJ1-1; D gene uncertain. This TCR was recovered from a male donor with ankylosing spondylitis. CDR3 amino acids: CASSQMTLEGFTEAFF. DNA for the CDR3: TGTGCCAGCAGCCAGATGACCCTAGAGGGATTCACTGAAGCTTTCTTT.